This TCR beta chain was identified in a study of graft-versus-host responses after intestinal transplantation. Study-level information: Multivisceral, liver-intestinal, or isolated intestinal transplants were performed in recipients. Every transplant recipient was induced with anti-thymocyte globulin, then maintained on tacrolimus and steroids for roughly 3 years.

The table came from immunoSEQ multiplex PCR; TCRdb's copy has only in-frame clones and leaves some out. This sample carries 95,000 to 110,000 clones, less than 90% of them seen once, and the ten largest clones take 0.7% to 0.9%. A remark on this clone: Its antigen is not identified.

Unmatched junction bases numbered 5, after V lost 1 base and J lost 6 bases. Germline V lookup: CDR1 MRHNA, CDR2 SNTAGT. The CDR3 covers 16 residues. Findings of the study overall: Elevated graft-versus-host to host-versus-graft clonal ratios in allografts were recorded for patients with graft-donor T cell macrochimerism. Some GvH clones were seen earlier in gut or blood, suggesting intestinal origin.

This receptor was identified in a human donor who received an intestinal transplant. The chain carries TRBV6-4 and TRBJ2-2; TRBD1 aligns across 10 bases. Specimen: unstimulated CD4+ T cells sorted from spleen or lymph node cells, collected before intestinal transplant. Here the CDR3 reads CASSDFRDRGSGELFF. In nucleotides, the CDR3 is TGTGCCAGCAGTGACTTCCGGGACAGGGGTTCCGGGGAGCTGTTTTTT.